This T cell receptor beta chain was sequenced in a study of blood T cell repertoires in COVID-19. Background on the study: COVID-19 samples, acute and convalescent, were from the United States, Italy and Spain.

The CDR3 has 15 amino acids. CDR1 and CDR2 from the germline V gene are LNHNV and YYDKDF (reference sequence). Trimming pared 1 base from V and 5 bases from J, leaving 14 bases between. Data came from immunoSEQ multiplex PCR; TCRdb stores just in-frame clones and leaves some out. The sample consists of about 250,000 clones, around nine tenths of them appearing once. The sample consisted of peripheral blood. The chain is built from TRBV15 and TRBJ2-5, with a possible D match to TRBD2 (5 bases). This TCR came from a woman aged 60-75 years who had recovered from COVID-19. For the CDR3, the DNA is TGTGCCACCAGCAGAGGGCAGACTATCGGGGAGACCCAGTACTTC. Protein sequence: CATSRGQTIGETQYF. The variable domain in full, with the rest retrieved from reference TRBV15 and TRBJ2-5, is DAMVIQNPRYQVTQFGKPVTLSCSQTLNHNVMYWYQQKSSQAPKLLFHYYDKDFNNEADTPDNFQSRRPNTSFCFLDIRSPGLGDTAMYLCATSRGQTIGETQYFGPGTRLLVL.